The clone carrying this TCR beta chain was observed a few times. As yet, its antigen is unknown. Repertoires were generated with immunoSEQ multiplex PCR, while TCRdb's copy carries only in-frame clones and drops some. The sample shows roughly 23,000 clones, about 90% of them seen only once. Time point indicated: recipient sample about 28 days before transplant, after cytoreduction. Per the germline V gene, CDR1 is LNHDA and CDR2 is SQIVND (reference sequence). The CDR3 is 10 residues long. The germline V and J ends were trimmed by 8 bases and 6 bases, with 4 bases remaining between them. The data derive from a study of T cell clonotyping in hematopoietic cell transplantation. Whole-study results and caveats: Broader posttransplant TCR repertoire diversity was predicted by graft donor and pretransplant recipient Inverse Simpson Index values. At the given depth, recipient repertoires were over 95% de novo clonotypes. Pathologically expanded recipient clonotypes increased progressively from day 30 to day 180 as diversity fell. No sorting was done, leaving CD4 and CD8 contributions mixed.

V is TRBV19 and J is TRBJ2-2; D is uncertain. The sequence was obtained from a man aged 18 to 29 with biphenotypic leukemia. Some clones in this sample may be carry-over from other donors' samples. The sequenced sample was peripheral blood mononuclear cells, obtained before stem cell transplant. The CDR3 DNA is TGTGCCAGTGCCCCCGGGGAGCTGTTTTTT. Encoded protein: CASAPGELFF.